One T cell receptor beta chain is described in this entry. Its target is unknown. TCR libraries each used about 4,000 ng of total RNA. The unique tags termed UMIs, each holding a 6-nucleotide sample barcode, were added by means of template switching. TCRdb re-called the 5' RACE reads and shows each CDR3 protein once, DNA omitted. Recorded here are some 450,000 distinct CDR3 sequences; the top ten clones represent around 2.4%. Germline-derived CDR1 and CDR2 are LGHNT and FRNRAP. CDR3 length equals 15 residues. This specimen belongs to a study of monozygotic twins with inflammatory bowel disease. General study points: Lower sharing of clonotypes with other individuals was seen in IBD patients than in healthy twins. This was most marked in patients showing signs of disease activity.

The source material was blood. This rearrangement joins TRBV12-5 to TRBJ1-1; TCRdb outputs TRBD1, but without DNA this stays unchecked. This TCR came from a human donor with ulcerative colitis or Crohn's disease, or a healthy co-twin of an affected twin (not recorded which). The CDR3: CASGFNPRENTEAFF.